These T cell receptor beta chains were read from a single sample in a study of regulatory T cells in long-lasting Graves disease. TCRdb recomputed calls from the multiplex PCR reads with MiXCR, one row per CDR3 protein. This sample carries about 540,000 distinct CDR3 sequences, roughly 14% of them seen once, and the ten largest clones take roughly 10%. The data were also submitted as part of a second study, on T cells in Graves' hyperthyroidism and ophthalmopathy.

Sequenced material: peripheral blood mononuclear cells (PBMCs), taken at new diagnosis, from a patient treated with antithyroid drugs. These TCRs come from a man aged 30 to 45 with Graves disease. Each CDR3 is given with its conserved first and last residue. D genes are given only for firm matches. Some rows have no size entry. The others give once, few or many, or a class for an expanded clone.

D	V	size	J	DNA	CDR3
NA	TRBV28	many	TRBJ2-7	TGTGCCAGCAGTGGAGGACCAAGCTCCTACGAGCAGTACTTC	CASSGGPSSYEQYF
NA	TRBV28	many	TRBJ1-5	TGTGCCAGCAGCTCCCCCAGAGGGAGGAGCAATCAGCCCCAGCATTTT	CASSSPRGRSNQPQHF
NA	TRBV9	many	TRBJ1-2	TGTGCCAGCAAACGGGACTCGACGGGCTACACCTTC	CASKRDSTGYTF
TRBD1	TRBV30	NA	TRBJ2-2	TGTGCCTGGACCCCCGGGACAGGGTCGAACAGGGAGCTGTTTTTT	CAWTPGTGSNRELFF
NA	TRBV25-1	NA	TRBJ2-7	TGTGCCAGCACCGACAACTCCTACGAGCAGTACTTC	CASTDNSYEQYF
TRBD2	TRBV24-1	few	TRBJ2-1	TGTGCCACCAGTAAATCCGGGACTAGCGGTCGCAATGAGCAGTTCTTC	CATSKSGTSGRNEQFF
NA	TRBV27	NA	TRBJ2-2	TGTGCCAGCAGTTTTGGTGCAGGGCGCAAATTCAGAACCGGGGAGCTGTTTTTT	CASSFGAGRKFRTGELFF
NA	TRBV2	many	TRBJ1-5	TGTGCCAGCAGTGAATGGTCTAGCAATCAGCCCCAGCATTTT	CASSEWSSNQPQHF
NA	TRBV7-2	many	TRBJ1-2	TGTGCCAGCAGCTTGGGACACCCCCAGGGCTATGGCTACACCTTC	CASSLGHPQGYGYTF
TRBD2	TRBV18	many	TRBJ2-7	TGTGCCAGCTCTTATAGCGGGAGTACCTACGAGCAGTACTTC	CASSYSGSTYEQYF
TRBD1	TRBV27	few	TRBJ2-5	TGTGCCAGCAGTTGGACAGGGCGAGGGCCCCAGTACTTC	CASSWTGRGPQYF
TRBD2	TRBV19	NA	TRBJ2-5	TGTGCCAGTAGTTTTAGCGGGAGGGCCAGGGAGACCCAGTACTTC	CASSFSGRARETQYF
NA	TRBV5-6	NA	TRBJ2-3	TGTGCCAGCAGCTTGCAGATAGATACGCAGTATTTT	CASSLQIDTQYF
TRBD2	TRBV20-1	many	TRBJ2-3	TGCAGTGCTCAGCAACTAGCGGGATTCACAGATACGCAGTATTTT	CSAQQLAGFTDTQYF
NA	TRBV20-1	NA	TRBJ1-1	TGCAGTGCTAGAGATGATGCAGCCTTTGAAGCTTTCTTT	CSARDDAAFEAFF
NA	TRBV15	NA	TRBJ1-5	TGTGCCACCAGCAGAGATCTCGCAGGAGGGCATAGCAATCAGCCCCAGCATTTT	CATSRDLAGGHSNQPQHF
NA	TRBV20-1	many	TRBJ2-5	TGCAGTGCTAGAGTCTCTGGACTGGCGGAGACCCAGTACTTC	CSARVSGLAETQYF
TRBD1	TRBV25-1	few	TRBJ2-3	TGTGCCAGCAGCTCCTTATCGGGAAAAAACACAGGGGGCGCTTTTCCAGATACGCAGTATTTT	CASSSLSGKNTGGAFPDTQYF
NA	TRBV19	few	TRBJ2-7	TGTGCCAGTAGTGAGGGGACGGGGGAGCAGTACTTC	CASSEGTGEQYF
NA	TRBV30	few	TRBJ2-3	TGTGCCTGGAGTGTCTTAGAAGTTTCTACGCAGTATTTT	CAWSVLEVSTQYF